This T cell receptor (beta chain) comes out of a study of T-cell reconstitution after alpha-beta-depleted transplantation in children. General study results and limits: Day-60 TCRbeta diversity that was high in some patients was derived from surviving recipient T cells and thymic progenitors. T-cell numbers and diversity, one year after transplant, stemmed largely from T cells that were newly produced. Reports say that about two months after transplant, the alpha-beta T cells came out of several hundred graft clones that had expanded.

As regards this clonotype: Its antigen is unidentified.

Trimming stripped 4 bases from V and 7 bases from J, with 20 bases between. CDR3 size: 16 residues. Germline CDR1 reads LGHDT; CDR2 reads YNNKEL (reference sequence). Preparation of the TCRbeta library involved a method that used unique molecular identifiers. TCRdb re-derived calls from the PCR reads in MiXCR, one entry per CDR3 protein. Found here are about 1,000,000 distinct CDR3 sequences, roughly 29% of them singletons; the top ten hold about 28%. This TCR was sampled from a boy under two years old who had a stem cell transplant for SCID, so the T cells may come from the graft donor. V is TRBV3-1 and J is TRBJ2-1, with D perhaps matching TRBD2 (6 bases). The sample in question was PBMCs, mostly from graft donor cells, obtained 360 days after TCRalphabeta/CD19-depleted stem cell transplant. CDR3 in amino acids: CASSRTIGTPKNEQFF. CDR3 bases: TGTGCCAGCAGCCGGACTATCGGGACTCCCAAAAATGAGCAGTTCTTC.